This T cell receptor (beta chain) was found in a study of response to subunit inactivated influenza vaccine. Study conclusions and caveats: That few new T cells are recruited by each seasonal influenza vaccination was the authors' suggestion.

To note about this clonotype: The antigen remains undetermined.

One entry per CDR3 protein, called by TCRdb with MiXCR from the RT-PCR reads. The table records hundreds of thousands of distinct CDR3 sequences, just over 20% of them present only once. Trimming cost V 5 bases and J 3 bases, with 15 bases left between them. Germline V lookup: CDR1 SGHAT, CDR2 FQNNGV. The CDR3 runs 15 residues. The gene calls are TRBV11-2 and TRBJ2-3; D unclear. This specimen was PBMCs from blood, taken about 19 months after vaccination. This clonotype was obtained from a man aged 45 to 70 who received an inactivated influenza vaccine. The CDR3 DNA reads as TGTGCCAGCAGCATTGGACCAATCTCTACAGATACGCAGTATTTT. Translating it yields CASSIGPISTDTQYF.